A single sample is the source of the 14 T cell receptor beta chains below, sequenced in a study of blood T cells in healthy people across ages. A sample-barcoded 5' primer and a J-beta primer mix were used in a second PCR of about 7 to 12 cycles. TCRdb processed the 5' RACE reads anew with MiXCR; each CDR3 protein has one entry. The table includes approximately 850,000 distinct CDR3 sequences, about 62% detected once. The sample was blood. These receptors all stem from a man aged 25 to 40 in good health.

The chain uses TRBV6-5 and TRBJ2-3; 10 nucleotides agree with TRBD2. The CDR3 is made up of 15 amino acids. Germline V lookup: CDR1 MNHEY, CDR2 SVGAGI. V was pared by 2 bases and J by 6 bases, with 5 bases of the junction left unmatched. CDR3 sequence: CASSYASGGSDTQYF. In nucleotides, the CDR3 is TGTGCCAGCAGTTACGCTAGCGGGGGATCCGATACGCAGTATTTT.

This clonotype has a single count. A clone one base away is much larger, so this may be a read error. The J gene is TRBJ1-2, the V gene TRBV10-1, with 9 bases matching TRBD1. CDR3 length: 14 residues. The trim removed 6 bases at V and 10 bases at J, leaving 12 bases unmatched. Germline V lookup: CDR1 WNHNN, CDR2 SYGVQD (reference sequence). The CDR3 protein is CASSPGQGLGAYTF. The DNA of the CDR3 is TGCGCCAGCAGCCCTGGACAGGGGTTGGGCGCCTACACCTTC.

The chain links TRBV2 to TRBJ2-3; tentative D call: TRBD1 (5 bases). The germline CDR1 and CDR2 sequences are SNHLY and FYNNEI. This CDR3 spans 13 amino acids. V dropped 6 bases and J dropped 7 bases, with 14 bases sitting between them. CDR3 loop: CASRVDSVNTQYF. CDR3 bases: TGTGCCAGCAGGGTTGACAGTGTCAATACGCAGTATTTT.

This clonotype came up a few times. The rearrangement links TRBV29-1 to TRBJ2-1; 8 bases line up with TRBD1. After removal of 4 bases from V and 6 bases from J, the junction contained 5 bases not matched to a gene. Germline-derived CDR1 and CDR2 are SQVTM and ANQGSEA. The CDR3 runs 13 residues. This CDR3 reads CSVGTGTANEQFF. CDR3 bases: TGCAGCGTTGGGACAGGGACAGCCAATGAGCAGTTCTTC.

The rearrangement uses TRBV20-1 and TRBJ2-1, with a weak D call TRBD2 (5 bases). The CDR3 extends over 15 amino acids. Germline V lookup: CDR1 DFQATT, CDR2 SNEGSKA (reference sequence). The V end was cut by 3 bases, the J end by 5 bases, with 17 bases between. The CDR3 loop is CSARPPGRADNEQFF. DNA of the CDR3: TGCAGTGCTAGGCCCCCTGGGAGAGCTGACAATGAGCAGTTCTTC.

This clonotype was seen a few times. The chain carries TRBV12-3 or TRBV12-4 and TRBJ2-3; D not resolved. With 7 bases removed from V and 0 bases from J, the gap between germline ends came to 8 bases. The CDR3 totals 13 residues. The DNA for the CDR3 is TGTGCCAGCACGAAACAGAGCACAGATACGCAGTATTTT. Its protein product is CASTKQSTDTQYF.

The rearrangement joins TRBV6-5 to TRBJ1-5; maybe TRBD1 (5 bases). Trimming removed 4 bases from V and 7 bases from J, with 11 bases in between. Germline assignment: CDR1 MNHEY and CDR2 SVGAGI. There are 13 residues in the CDR3. The CDR3 DNA is TGTGCCAGCAGTTCCGGACACCTACAGCCCCAGCATTTT. It is translated as CASSSGHLQPQHF.

The rearrangement links TRBV20-1 to TRBJ2-1, with 14 bases identical to TRBD2. Germline V gives CDR1 DFQATT, CDR2 SNEGSKA (reference sequence). The length of the CDR3 is 16 residues. Trimming cost V 6 bases and J 10 bases; bases outside gene matches: 14. The CDR3 sequence is CSAPDRLAGGLGEQFF. The CDR3 region has the DNA TGCAGTGCCCCTGATCGACTAGCGGGAGGGTTAGGGGAGCAGTTCTTC.

The V and J genes are TRBV20-1 and TRBJ2-7; a possible D gene is TRBD2 (5 bases). Germline V gene data show CDR1 as DFQATT and CDR2 as SNEGSKA (reference sequence). This CDR3 spans 14 amino acids. Trimming stripped 5 bases from V and 2 bases from J, with 16 bases between. CDR3 protein: CSASRTQMAYEQYF. The CDR3 DNA follows: TGCAGTGCTTCACGGACTCAGATGGCCTACGAGCAGTACTTC.

This CDR3 is CASSVGAGHGETQYF. The CDR3 DNA reads TGTGCCAGCAGCGTAGGTGCGGGCCACGGAGAGACCCAGTACTTC. V is TRBV9 and J is TRBJ2-5, with a tentative D call TRBD2 (5 bases). This CDR3 is built from 15 residues. Germline V CDR1 and CDR2: SGDLS, YYNGEE. The V gene lost 0 bases and the J gene lost 4 bases, with 13 bases spanning the gap.

V usage is TRBV14 and J usage is TRBJ2-1; D gene ambiguous. Near its end, the DNA agrees better with TRBJ2-7, so the J call may be wrong. Germline V gene sequence: CDR1 SGHDN, CDR2 FVKESK. The CDR3 covers 14 residues. The CDR3 reads CASSQARAYNEQYF. CDR3 coding DNA: TGTGCCAGCAGCCAAGCCCGGGCCTACAATGAGCAGTACTTC.

The V call is TRBV7-2, the J call TRBJ2-5; 8 bases line up with TRBD2. Unmatched junction bases numbered 9, after V lost 2 bases and J lost 13 bases. Per germline, CDR1 SGHTA and CDR2 FQGNSA. The CDR3 loop spans 13 amino acids. CDR3 protein: CASSLRLAGRAYF. Here the CDR3 DNA reads TGTGCCAGCAGCTTAAGGCTAGCGGGTCGGGCGTACTTC.

J is TRBJ1-5 and V is TRBV7-9; 9 bases are shared with TRBD1. The CDR3 extends over 14 amino acids. Germline loops: CDR1 SEHNR, CDR2 FQNEAQ (reference sequence). V lost 5 bases to trimming and J lost 7 bases; unmatched junction nucleotides: 6. The CDR3 region has the DNA TGTGCCAGCAGCCCCGGGACAGGGAAACAGCCCCAGCATTTT. Amino acid sequence: CASSPGTGKQPQHF.

The chain employs TRBV3-1 and TRBJ2-4; D unresolved. The CDR3 is made up of 14 amino acids. V was clipped by 0 bases and J by 4 bases, with 7 bases between them. CDR1 is LGHDT and CDR2 is YNNKEL in the germline V gene (reference sequence). This chain's CDR3 is CASSQEGQKNIQYF. CDR3 coding DNA: TGTGCCAGCAGCCAAGAAGGTCAAAAAAACATTCAGTACTTC.